The clone carrying this T cell receptor (beta chain) has just one count. Its antigen is still unknown. Clones were read by immunoSEQ multiplex PCR, and TCRdb kept only the in-frame ones, dropping some. The sample lists approximately 28,000 clones, over 55% occurring once. Within the ViraFEST assay, antigen-specific CD4+ T cells underwent expansion with viral peptide pools prior to sequencing. Following culture for around 9 days, CD4+ T cells were isolated. All study participants received two doses of BNT162b2 or mRNA-1273 vaccine. The study found no prior SARS-CoV-2 infection in the vaccine recipients, who tested negative for nucleocapsid antibodies. A density of approximately 2.2 million PBMC per well was used; these cells were cultured with roughly 10 IU/ml IL-2 and roughly 10 ug/ml peptides. Days 3 and 7 were when half the medium was replaced with IL-2 medium. The V segment lost 4 bases and the J segment 7 bases; nucleotides outside the gene matches: 3. There are 15 residues in the CDR3. CDR1 and CDR2 (germline): SGHRS, YFSETQ.

This specimen comes from a study of vaccination effects on CD4 cells after COVID-19. Turning to the study itself: The post-vaccine samples were taken, at the median, 72 days after the second dose.

Specimen: CD4+ T cells from PBMCs cultured with HCoV-NL63 spike peptides, collected after COVID-19 vaccination. V is TRBV5-1 and J is TRBJ2-1, with TRBD2 identical over 15 bases. The TCR originated in a human donor who received a COVID-19 vaccine. Written as DNA, the CDR3 is TGCGCCAGCAGCGTGGGACTAGCGGGAGGAAATGAGCAGTTCTTC. It yields the protein CASSVGLAGGNEQFF.